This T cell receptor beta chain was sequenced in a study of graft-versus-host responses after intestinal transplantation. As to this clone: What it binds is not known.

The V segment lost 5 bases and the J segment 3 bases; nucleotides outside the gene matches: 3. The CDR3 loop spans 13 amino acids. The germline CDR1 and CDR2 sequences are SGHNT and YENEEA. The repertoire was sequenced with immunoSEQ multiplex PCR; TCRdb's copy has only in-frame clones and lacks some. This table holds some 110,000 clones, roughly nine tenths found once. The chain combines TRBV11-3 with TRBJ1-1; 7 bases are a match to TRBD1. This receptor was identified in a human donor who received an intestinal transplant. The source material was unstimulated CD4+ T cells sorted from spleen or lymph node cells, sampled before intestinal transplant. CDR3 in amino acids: CASSRQGDTEAFF. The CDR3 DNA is TGTGCCAGCAGCCGACAGGGAGACACTGAAGCTTTCTTT.